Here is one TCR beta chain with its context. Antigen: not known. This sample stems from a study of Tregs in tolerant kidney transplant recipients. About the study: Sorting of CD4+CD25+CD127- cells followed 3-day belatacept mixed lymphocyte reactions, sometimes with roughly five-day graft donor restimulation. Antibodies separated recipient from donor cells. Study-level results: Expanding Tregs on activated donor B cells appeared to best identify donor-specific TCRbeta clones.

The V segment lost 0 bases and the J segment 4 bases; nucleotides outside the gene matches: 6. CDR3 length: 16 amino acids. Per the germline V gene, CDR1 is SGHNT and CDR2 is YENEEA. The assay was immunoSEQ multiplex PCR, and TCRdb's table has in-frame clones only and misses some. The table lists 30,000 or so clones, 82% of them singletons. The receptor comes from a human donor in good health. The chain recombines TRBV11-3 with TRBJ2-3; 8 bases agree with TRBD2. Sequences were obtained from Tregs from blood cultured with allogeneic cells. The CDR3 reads CASSLDLGLGADTQYF. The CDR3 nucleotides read TGTGCCAGCAGCTTAGATTTGGGACTAGGAGCAGATACGCAGTATTTT.